A selection of T cell receptor beta chains follows, all from one sample in a study of shared clonotypes between healthy human individuals. TCRdb's table, derived via immunoSEQ multiplex PCR, lists solely in-frame clones and lacks some. The repertoire holds approximately 1,000,000 clones, with 70% to 80% as singletons. Source material: memory CD4+ T cells from PBMCs. Every receptor here comes from a man between 18 and 29 years old in good health. Some clones in this sample may be carry-over from other donors' samples. CDR3s leave out the opening cysteine and the closing phenylalanine or tryptophan. Fields, in order: V gene, J gene, D gene, CDR3 protein. The D gene is left open where the match is weak.

V: TRBV18
J: TRBJ2-2
D: NA
CDR3: ASSPWGGELF

V: TRBV10-2
J: TRBJ2-5
D: TRBD1
CDR3: ASWRGQGWETQY

V: TRBV21-1
J: TRBJ2-7
D: NA
CDR3: ASSNILPSAYEQY

V: TRBV7-2
J: TRBJ2-1
D: NA
CDR3: ASSRQGRGYNEQF

V: TRBV29-1
J: TRBJ1-3
D: NA
CDR3: SVGTGQWPGNTIY

V: TRBV19
J: TRBJ1-1
D: TRBD1
CDR3: ASSPGQAVAF

V: TRBV5-1
J: TRBJ2-5
D: TRBD2
CDR3: ASSWTSGSRETQY

V: TRBV10-2
J: TRBJ2-7
D: NA
CDR3: ASTHEQY

V: TRBV2
J: TRBJ1-3
D: NA
CDR3: ANLEGHSGNTIY

V: TRBV29-1
J: TRBJ2-3
D: NA
CDR3: SVEKAGTDTQY

V: TRBV5-1
J: TRBJ2-2
D: NA
CDR3: ASSFPGTGELF

V: TRBV19
J: TRBJ1-5
D: NA
CDR3: ASSMEHSRPQH

V: TRBV28
J: TRBJ2-3
D: TRBD2
CDR3: ASSLNLLGRERTDTQY

V: TRBV5-6
J: TRBJ1-1
D: NA
CDR3: ASRKRRMNTEAF

V: TRBV28
J: TRBJ2-7
D: NA
CDR3: ASSFWASGEY

V: TRBV6-5
J: TRBJ1-2
D: TRBD1
CDR3: ASSYSGTGFFGYT

V: TRBV19
J: TRBJ2-2
D: NA
CDR3: ASSTRTEGRRLF

V: TRBV2
J: TRBJ2-1
D: NA
CDR3: ASSREAAHNEQF

V: TRBV9
J: TRBJ2-3
D: NA
CDR3: ASSVGFGGTDTQY

V: TRBV28
J: TRBJ1-3
D: NA
CDR3: ASSLGSISGNTIY

V: TRBV2
J: TRBJ1-4
D: NA
CDR3: ASSSAGRTEAKLF

V: TRBV27
J: TRBJ1-1
D: NA
CDR3: ASSTTYSEAF

V: TRBV7-9
J: TRBJ2-7
D: NA
CDR3: ASSFSQTISYEQY

V: TRBV27
J: TRBJ1-5
D: NA
CDR3: ASSRAGRGLQPQH

V: TRBV7-3
J: TRBJ1-1
D: NA
CDR3: ASTTPGSTEAF

V: TRBV7-9
J: TRBJ2-1
D: TRBD2
CDR3: ASSRDSGSTYNEQF

V: TRBV5-1
J: TRBJ2-2
D: NA
CDR3: ASSLDPSSNTGELF

V: TRBV5-1
J: TRBJ1-1
D: NA
CDR3: ASSLGQENTEAF

V: TRBV2
J: TRBJ1-5
D: NA
CDR3: ASNSGGGHQPQH

V: TRBV5-4
J: NA
D: NA
CDR3: ASSLGGAGTSYEQY

V: TRBV7-9
J: TRBJ2-3
D: NA
CDR3: ASSLMTAGDTQY

V: TRBV7-9
J: TRBJ2-2
D: NA
CDR3: ASSFIGDGELF

V: TRBV6-1
J: TRBJ1-3
D: NA
CDR3: ASSEAGEQGLSGNTIY

V: TRBV7-9
J: TRBJ2-7
D: TRBD2
CDR3: ASSYGLALTYEQY

V: TRBV7-9
J: TRBJ2-3
D: TRBD2
CDR3: ASSLAGLAGGKDTQY

V: TRBV5-4
J: TRBJ2-2
D: TRBD2
CDR3: ASSFGGRVNTGELF

V: TRBV6-1
J: TRBJ2-7
D: NA
CDR3: ATKTEYEQY

V: TRBV9
J: TRBJ2-3
D: TRBD2
CDR3: ASSPRTRSGTDTQY

V: TRBV12-5
J: TRBJ1-1
D: NA
CDR3: ASGGHEVAEAF

V: TRBV9
J: TRBJ2-1
D: TRBD2
CDR3: ASSPLAGGSSYNEQF

V: TRBV30
J: TRBJ1-2
D: NA
CDR3: AWSSNSGYT

V: TRBV5-1
J: TRBJ2-5
D: NA
CDR3: ATRGAGLETQY

V: TRBV4-1
J: TRBJ1-1
D: TRBD1
CDR3: ASSQDPGGLTEAF

V: TRBV10-2
J: TRBJ1-3
D: TRBD1
CDR3: ASRTGEAGNTIY

V: TRBV10-2
J: TRBJ1-1
D: NA
CDR3: ASQRGLATEAF

V: TRBV7-2
J: TRBJ1-2
D: TRBD1
CDR3: ASSSGTGTRNGYT

V: TRBV2
J: TRBJ1-5
D: TRBD1
CDR3: ASSDRGGQPQH

V: TRBV28
J: TRBJ1-3
D: NA
CDR3: ASTSMGSLY

V: TRBV5-5
J: TRBJ2-2
D: TRBD1
CDR3: ASSSGTGILNTGELF

V: TRBV28
J: TRBJ1-1
D: NA
CDR3: ASSLKGKAF

V: TRBV5-1
J: TRBJ2-3
D: NA
CDR3: ATGASSADTHY

V: TRBV4-1
J: TRBJ2-7
D: NA
CDR3: ASSLAPTAYEQY

V: TRBV6-6
J: TRBJ1-2
D: NA
CDR3: ASSYDRGYT

V: TRBV4-1
J: TRBJ2-7
D: TRBD2
CDR3: ASSHQLAGGHYEQY

V: TRBV29-1
J: TRBJ2-5
D: NA
CDR3: SVDPQETQY

V: TRBV30
J: TRBJ2-2
D: NA
CDR3: AWGQRVGELF

V: TRBV6-5
J: TRBJ1-6
D: TRBD1
CDR3: ASSYSRTGPNSPLH

V: TRBV7-6
J: TRBJ2-1
D: NA
CDR3: ASSLGPGDNEQF

V: TRBV6-5
J: TRBJ1-1
D: TRBD1
CDR3: ASRDRVNTEAF

V: TRBV29-1
J: TRBJ2-3
D: NA
CDR3: SVDGIVDTDTQY